The present entry profiles one TCR beta chain with its context. No antigen is known for it. These data originate in a study of cytomegalovirus exposure and HLA in healthy donors. Study-level points and caveats: In an earlier analysis, in under 700 donors, most V segments appeared productive either ~87% or ~30% of the time. TCR beta sequences reportedly predicted most subjects' HLA-A and HLA-B alleles accurately.

PCR was performed using 60 Vbeta and 13 Jbeta primers. Here immunoSEQ multiplex PCR was the method, and the copy in TCRdb shows in-frame clones only, minus some. The table shows 150,000 to 200,000 clones, with roughly 77% occurring only once. The receptor's source is a woman aged 40 to 55 in good health and CMV-seropositive. The sample was PBMCs.

The CDR3 DNA reads as TGTGCCAGCAGCTTTCAAGCGGGAGGGCCGTATGAGCAGTTCTTC. Its protein product is CASSFQAGGPYEQFF. The rearrangement uses TRBV11-3 and TRBJ2-1, with TRBD2 matching 10 bases. J gave up 8 bases and V 3 bases, and 7 bases lay outside the gene matches. Germline V gene lookup returns CDR1 SGHNT and CDR2 YENEEA. CDR3 length: 15 residues.